This entry is about one T cell receptor (beta chain). Its antigen is unknown. This entry comes from a study of T cell responses to AZD1222 COVID-19 vaccine. The assay was immunoSEQ multiplex PCR, and TCRdb's table has in-frame clones only and misses some. The table records about 100,000 clones, around 90% of them present only once. The CDR3 loop spans 13 amino acids. Trimming left V 1 base short and J 4 bases short, with 5 bases between. The germline gives CDR1 LGHNA, CDR2 YNFKEQ. Study-wide points: Two AZD1222 doses significantly raised spike-specific TCR breadth and depth over controls. The CD4 TCRs associated with vaccination extended across spike and predominated at 160-218 and 743-854. All repertoire sampling was performed exclusively after the peak T cell response.

The receptor was isolated from an adult in good health. The chain recombines TRBV4-2 with TRBJ2-1; D unresolved. The sample in question was peripheral blood, obtained on day 0 of AZD1222 vaccination. The CDR3 DNA reads TGTGCCAGCAGCCAAGGAGAATACAATGAGCAGTTCTTC. It encodes CASSQGEYNEQFF.